This T cell receptor (beta chain) stems from a study of beta chain features in type 1 diabetes. Overall study context: All of the samples together had 85 million to 130 million sorted cells examined.

Study-level points and caveats: Significant though moderate, a shortening of TCRB CDR3s appeared in all four CD4+ subsets of Type 1 diabetes patients.

cDNA synthesis used the whole RNA isolate, giving expressed TCRB sequences. About 3.5 million reads per sample on average were obtained from naive, central memory and regulatory T cell samples. Method: immunoSEQ multiplex PCR; TCRdb's copy keeps in-frame clones and lacks some. The table records 350,000 or so clones, roughly a fifth of them present only once. CD45RO/CCR7/CD25/CD127/CD95/CD27 staining was used to isolate CD4+ naive, central memory, regulatory and stem cell-like memory cells by sorting. There are a few counts of this clone. Its specificity is not known. This CDR3 has 17 amino acids. The V gene lost 3 bases and the J gene lost 0 bases, with 17 bases spanning the gap. The germline V gene encodes CDR1 SGHNT and CDR2 YYREEE (reference sequence).

V gene TRBV5-4 combines with J gene TRBJ2-3; possible D gene TRBD2, 5 bases. The clonotype comes from a woman under 30 in good health. Sequencing was done on a sample of naive CD4+ T cells from blood. The CDR3 loop is CASSSGGRTTSTDTQYF. The DNA for the CDR3 is TGTGCCAGCAGCTCTGGAGGCAGGACGACTAGCACAGATACGCAGTATTTT.